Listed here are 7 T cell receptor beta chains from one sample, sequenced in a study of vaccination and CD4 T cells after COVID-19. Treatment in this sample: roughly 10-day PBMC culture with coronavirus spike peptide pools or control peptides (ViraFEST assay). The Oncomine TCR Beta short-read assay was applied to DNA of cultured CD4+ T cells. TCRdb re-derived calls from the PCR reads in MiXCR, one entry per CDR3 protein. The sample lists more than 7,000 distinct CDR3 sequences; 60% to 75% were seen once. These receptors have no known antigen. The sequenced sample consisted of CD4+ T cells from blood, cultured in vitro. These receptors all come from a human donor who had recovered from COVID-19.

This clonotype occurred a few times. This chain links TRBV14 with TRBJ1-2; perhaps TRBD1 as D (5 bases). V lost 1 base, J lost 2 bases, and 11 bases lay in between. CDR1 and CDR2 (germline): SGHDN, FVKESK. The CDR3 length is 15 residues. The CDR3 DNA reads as TGTGCCAGCAGCCAAGGATGGACACAAAACTATGGCTACACCTTC. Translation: CASSQGWTQNYGYTF.

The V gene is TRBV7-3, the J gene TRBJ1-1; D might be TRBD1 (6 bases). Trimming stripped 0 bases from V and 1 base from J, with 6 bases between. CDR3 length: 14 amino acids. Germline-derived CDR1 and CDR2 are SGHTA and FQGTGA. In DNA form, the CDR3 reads TGTGCCAGCAGCTTAACCAGGGGGAACACTGAAGCTTTCTTT. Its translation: CASSLTRGNTEAFF.

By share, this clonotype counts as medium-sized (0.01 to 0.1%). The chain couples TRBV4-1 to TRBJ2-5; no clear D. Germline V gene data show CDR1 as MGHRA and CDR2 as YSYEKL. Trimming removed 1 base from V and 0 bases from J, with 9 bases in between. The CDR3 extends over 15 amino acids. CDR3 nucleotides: TGCGCCAGCAGCCAAGTTCATACGTACCAAGAGACCCAGTACTTC. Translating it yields CASSQVHTYQETQYF.

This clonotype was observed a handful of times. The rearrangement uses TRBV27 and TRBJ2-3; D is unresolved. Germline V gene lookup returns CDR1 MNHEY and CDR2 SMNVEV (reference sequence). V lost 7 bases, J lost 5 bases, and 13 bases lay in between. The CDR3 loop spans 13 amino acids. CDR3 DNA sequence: TGTGCCAGCACCTCCCCGGATATAGATACGCAGTATTTT. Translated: CASTSPDIDTQYF.

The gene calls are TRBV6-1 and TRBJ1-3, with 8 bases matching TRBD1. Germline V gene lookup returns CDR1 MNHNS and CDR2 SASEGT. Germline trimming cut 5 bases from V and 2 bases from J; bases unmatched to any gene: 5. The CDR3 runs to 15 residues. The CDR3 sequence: CASSTQGAAGNTIYF. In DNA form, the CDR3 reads TGTGCCAGCAGTACTCAGGGGGCGGCTGGAAACACCATATATTTT.

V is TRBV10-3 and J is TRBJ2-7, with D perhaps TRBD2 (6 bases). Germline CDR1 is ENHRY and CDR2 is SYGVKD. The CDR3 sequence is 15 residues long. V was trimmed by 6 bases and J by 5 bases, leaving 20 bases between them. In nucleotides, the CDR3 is TGTGCCATCAGCGCAACCACACGGGGGAGAGACGAGCAGTACTTC. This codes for CAISATTRGRDEQYF.

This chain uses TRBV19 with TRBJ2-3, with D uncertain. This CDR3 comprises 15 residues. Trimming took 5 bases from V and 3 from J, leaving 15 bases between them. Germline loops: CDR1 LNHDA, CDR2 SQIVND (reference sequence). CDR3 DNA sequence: TGTGCCAGTAGTGTCAACTCCCTTGGAACAGATACGCAGTATTTT. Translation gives CASSVNSLGTDTQYF.